The TCR beta chain under discussion was sequenced for a study of T cells after yellow fever vaccination. This CDR3 contains 14 residues. CDR1 and CDR2 (germline): MNHEY, SVGAGI. With 0 bases removed from V and 4 bases from J, the gap between germline ends came to 7 bases. In TCRdb, the 5' RACE reads were re-called with MiXCR into one record per CDR3 protein. The sample holds about 260,000 distinct CDR3 sequences; over 10% are singletons and the top ten take approximately 0.49%. The sequencing used CD4+ T cells sorted from PBMCs, collected 45 days after the yellow fever booster vaccination. This clonotype was sampled from a man aged 25-40 years who received the YFV17D yellow fever vaccine. The chain has TRBV6-5 and TRBJ2-1, with a tentative D call TRBD1 (5 bases). In nucleotides, the CDR3 is TGTGCCAGCAGTTACTCGACAGTTTACAATGAGCAGTTCTTC. Translated: CASSYSTVYNEQFF.